This record covers a single T cell receptor (beta chain). Its antigen is unknown. Quantitative molecular-barcoded 5'-RACE generated the TCR beta libraries. Using its own MiXCR run on the 5' RACE reads, TCRdb lists one record per CDR3 protein. This table holds 130,000 or so distinct CDR3 sequences, around 7% found once. This entry is derived from a study of CD8 T cells in ankylosing spondylitis. Study results and caveats: Disease-linked clones proved CD8+ and comparatively uncommon in peripheral blood. Reports say disease-linked clones showed up significantly more in matched ankylosing spondylitis synovial fluid. Before this, some motif variants had been reported in reactive arthritis synovial fluid and blood.

Per the germline V gene, CDR1 is LGHNA and CDR2 is YNFKEQ. This CDR3 is built from 15 residues. V gave up 10 bases and J gave up 2 bases, with 20 bases separating them. This TCR was sampled from a male donor with ankylosing spondylitis or in good health (not recorded which). V and J are TRBV4-2 and TRBJ1-2; D is possibly TRBD1 (6 bases). The sequenced material came from blood, either unsorted or a sorted T cell fraction (not recorded which). CDR3 in DNA: TGTGCCATGGGCCCCGGGCTAGGGGGGAACTATGGCTACACCTTC. It encodes CAMGPGLGGNYGYTF.